What follows are 26 T cell receptor beta chains derived from one specimen sequenced in a study of OX40 agonist ivuxolimab in advanced cancers. Clones were read by immunoSEQ multiplex PCR, and TCRdb kept only the in-frame ones, dropping some. The table lists tens of thousands of clones, over 75% of them singletons. The sequencing here drew on CD4+ or CD8+ T cells sorted from blood, taken in a trial of the OX40 agonist ivuxolimab. These receptors all come from an adult with an advanced solid tumor such as melanoma, head and neck, liver or kidney cancer.

The chain recombines TRBV28 with TRBJ2-1, with 10 positions matching TRBD1. Germline-derived CDR1 and CDR2 are MDHEN and SYDVKM. This CDR3 is built from 16 residues. J was trimmed by 4 bases and V by 7 bases; bases with no gene match: 10. Written as DNA, the CDR3 is TGTGCCAGCAACGATAGGACAGGGGGTTTATACAATGAGCAGTTCTTC. It codes for CASNDRTGGLYNEQFF.

The chain employs TRBV12-5 and TRBJ2-3; 8 positions agree with TRBD2. V gave up 1 base and J gave up 6 bases; unmatched junction bases: 3. The CDR3 totals 14 residues. Looked up from germline, CDR1 is LGHNT and CDR2 is FRNRAP. In DNA, the CDR3 is TGTGCTAGTGGTTTGGGACTAGCGATGGATACGCAGTATTTT. Protein product: CASGLGLAMDTQYF.

Of note for this clone: The junction does not match germline at one end; this may be a read error. This chain joins TRBV7-6 and TRBJ1-1; TRBD1 matches at 7 bases. This CDR3 has 14 residues. The germline V gene has CDR1 SGHVS and CDR2 FNYEAQ. The CDR3 DNA reads as TGTGCCAGCAGATTAGGGGGCGGGAACACTGAAGCTTTCTTT. Protein product: CASRLGGGNTEAFF.

This sequence joins TRBV4-1 and TRBJ1-2, with 7 bases that match TRBD1. This CDR3 region has 14 residues. Germline lookup yields CDR1 MGHRA and CDR2 YSYEKL. V was pared by 3 bases and J by 4 bases, with 5 bases of the junction left unmatched. The CDR3 sequence is CASSQTGWPYGYTF. The CDR3 DNA reads TGCGCCAGCAGCCAGACAGGGTGGCCCTATGGCTACACCTTC.

The chain uses TRBV5-1 and TRBJ1-2, with 7 bases lining up with TRBD1. Germline V lookup: CDR1 SGHRS, CDR2 YFSETQ. This CDR3 comprises 16 residues. The J segment lost 8 bases and the V segment lost 4 bases, leaving 17 bases of the junction unmatched. CDR3 nucleotides: TGCGCCAGCAGCCACAGGGGCAGGGGGATTCCTGAAGGCTACACCTTC. Its translation is CASSHRGRGIPEGYTF.

The chain joins TRBV6-6 to TRBJ1-2; D is ambiguous. The V and J ends lost 4 bases and 8 bases respectively, with 11 bases between them. The CDR3 length is 12 residues. Germline CDR1 reads MNHNY; CDR2 reads SVGAGI (reference sequence). In DNA, the CDR3 is TGTGCCAGCAGTTCGGGGTCCCCAGGCTACACCTTC. The encoded protein is CASSSGSPGYTF.

In its sample, this clone is large (0.1 to 1%). The chain employs TRBV10-1 and TRBJ2-1, with a tentative D call TRBD2 (6 bases). The CDR3 sequence is 14 residues long. Per germline, CDR1 WNHNN and CDR2 SYGVQD (reference sequence). The V and J ends lost 0 bases and 4 bases respectively, with 7 bases between them. CDR3 DNA sequence: TGCGCCAGCAGTGAGTCGGGGACTTACAATGAGCAGTTCTTC. This gives the protein CASSESGTYNEQFF.

The CDR3 nucleotides read TGTGCCAGCAGTGATTCGGGAGGGGCCGATGAGCAGTTCTTC. Protein sequence: CASSDSGGADEQFF. The rearrangement links TRBV2 to TRBJ2-1; TRBD2 agrees at 8 bases. CDR1 SNHLY and CDR2 FYNNEI come from the germline V gene. V gave up 3 bases and J gave up 8 bases; unmatched junction bases: 6. This CDR3 is 14 amino acids long.

The genes are TRBV6-6 and TRBJ1-2, with D possibly being TRBD1 (5 bases). The CDR3 runs to 14 residues. The germline V gene encodes CDR1 MNHNY and CDR2 SVGAGI (reference sequence). With 0 bases removed from V and 5 bases from J, the gap between germline ends came to 10 bases. This CDR3 reads CASSYSGLRYGYTF. Written as DNA, the CDR3 is TGTGCCAGCAGTTACTCGGGACTCCGTTATGGCTACACCTTC.

V and J are TRBV29-1 and TRBJ2-5; TRBD1 agrees at 8 bases. CDR1 and CDR2 (germline): SQVTM, ANQGSEA. Germline trimming cut 6 bases from V and 7 bases from J; bases unmatched to any gene: 7. The CDR3 runs 12 residues. CDR3 coding DNA: TGCAGCGTGGCTGGACAGGGATGGACCCAGTACTTC. As protein: CSVAGQGWTQYF. The whole variable domain, filled in from reference TRBV29-1 and TRBJ2-5, reads SAVISQKPSRDICQRGTSLTIQCQVDSQVTMMFWYRQQPGQSLTLIATANQGSEATYESGFVIDKFPISRPNLTFSTLTVSNMSPEDSSIYLCSVAGQGWTQYFGPGTRLLVL.

This clone was detected only once. The genes are TRBV5-1 and TRBJ1-2; D is possibly TRBD1 (6 bases). The CDR3 runs 16 residues. V lost 4 bases to trimming and J lost 7 bases, with 23 bases between them. Per germline, CDR1 SGHRS and CDR2 YFSETQ. The CDR3 region has the DNA TGCGCCAGCAGCCCCCCCATCGGGGGGCTGGGCGGTGGCTACACCTTC. It specifies CASSPPIGGLGGGYTF.

The table lists this clone with a few counts. The chain has TRBV6-5 and TRBJ2-5; the D gene is possibly TRBD2 (6 bases). The germline V gene has CDR1 MNHEY and CDR2 SVGAGI. Trimming stripped 2 bases from V and 2 bases from J, with 12 bases between. The CDR3 is 15 amino acids. CDR3 amino acids: CASSYLIGTQETQYF. The CDR3 DNA reads TGTGCCAGCAGTTACCTTATAGGGACTCAAGAGACCCAGTACTTC.

The chain combines TRBV11-2 with TRBJ1-1; TRBD1 matches at 8 bases. CDR3 length: 15 amino acids. Germline CDR1 is SGHAT and CDR2 is FQNNGV. After removal of 5 bases from V and 6 bases from J, the junction contained 11 bases not matched to a gene. CDR3 DNA sequence: TGTGCCAGCAGCCCCATACAGGGGGTCAGCGCTGAAGCTTTCTTT. It yields the protein CASSPIQGVSAEAFF. Drawing the rest from reference TRBV11-2 and TRBJ1-1, the complete variable domain is EAGVAQSPRYKIIEKRQSVAFWCNPISGHATLYWYQQILGQGPKLLIQFQNNGVVDDSQLPKDRFSAERLKGVDSTLKIQPAKLEDSAVYLCASSPIQGVSAEAFFGQGTRLTVV.

The gene calls are TRBV5-5 and TRBJ1-2; 7 bases are shared with TRBD1. There are 14 residues in the CDR3. CDR1 is SGHKS, CDR2 YYEKEE, per germline (reference sequence). Losses at the gene ends were 5 bases for V and 5 bases for J; bases not matched to a gene: 9. CDR3 nucleotides: TGTGCCAGCAGTAGGGACAGCCTAGGGTATGGCTACACCTTC. Translating gives CASSRDSLGYGYTF.

The chain employs TRBV6-6 and TRBJ2-7, with D possibly matching TRBD1 (5 bases). The V gene's germline CDR1 is MNHNY and CDR2 SVGAGI (reference sequence). The V gene lost 5 bases and the J gene lost 2 bases, with 7 bases spanning the gap. CDR3 length equals 12 residues. CDR3 in amino acids: CASSRTTYEQYF. The CDR3 coding sequence is TGTGCCAGCAGTCGGACAACCTACGAGCAGTACTTC.

The V gene is TRBV6-1, the J gene TRBJ2-7; 10 bases line up with TRBD2. CDR1 is MNHNS, CDR2 SASEGT, per germline. This CDR3 has 17 amino acids. V was pared by 4 bases and J by 5 bases, with 14 bases of the junction left unmatched. CDR3 nucleotide sequence: TGTGCCAGCAGTGCTCTCACTAGCGGGACGAGCCCCCACGAGCAGTACTTC. Its protein product is CASSALTSGTSPHEQYF.

The J gene is TRBJ2-7, the V gene TRBV7-2, with a possible D match to TRBD2 (6 bases). CDR3 length: 14 residues. The germline V gene encodes CDR1 SGHTA and CDR2 FQGNSA. V shed 8 bases and J shed 7 bases, with 21 bases lying between them. The CDR3 sequence: CASALGGDLKEQYF. As DNA, the CDR3 is TGTGCCAGCGCCTTGGGGGGTGACCTGAAAGAGCAGTACTTC. The full variable domain, rest sourced from reference TRBV7-2 and TRBJ2-7, is GAGVSQSPSNKVTEKGKDVELRCDPISGHTALYWYRQSLGQGLEFLIYFQGNSAPDKSGLPSDRFSAERTGGSVSTLTIQRTQQEDSAVYLCASALGGDLKEQYFGPGTRLTVT.

This chain joins TRBV9 and TRBJ2-5; 8 bases fit TRBD2. CDR1 is SGDLS and CDR2 is YYNGEE in the germline V gene. With 0 bases clipped from V and 2 bases from J, the junction kept 12 bases outside the gene matches. The CDR3 contains 18 residues. The CDR3 region has the DNA TGTGCCAGCAGCGTAGAGGCAGCGGGAGTTGGTCCGCAAGAGACCCAGTACTTC. Amino acid sequence: CASSVEAAGVGPQETQYF.

This sequence joins TRBV2 and TRBJ2-3; 11 bases are shared with TRBD2. The CDR3 has 14 amino acids. V shed 5 bases, J shed 5 bases, and the junction held 3 bases outside the gene matches. Germline V lookup: CDR1 SNHLY, CDR2 FYNNEI. The CDR3, as DNA: TGTGCCAGCAGTCATAGCGGGAGGGAAGATACGCAGTATTTT. This translates into CASSHSGREDTQYF.

The chain combines TRBV27 with TRBJ2-6, with D maybe TRBD2 (6 bases). CDR3 size: 17 residues. The germline V and J ends were trimmed by 3 bases and 3 bases, with 15 bases remaining between them. Germline V gene sequence: CDR1 MNHEY, CDR2 SMNVEV (reference sequence). CDR3 residues: CASSFREITHGANVLTF. Here the CDR3 DNA reads TGTGCCAGCAGTTTCCGGGAGATCACTCATGGGGCCAACGTCCTGACTTTC. Using reference TRBV27 and TRBJ2-6 for the parts outside the CDR3, the full variable domain is EAQVTQNPRYLITVTGKKLTVTCSQNMNHEYMSWYRQDPGLGLRQIYYSMNVEVTDKGDVPEGYKVSRKEKRNFPLILESPSPNQTSLYFCASSFREITHGANVLTFGAGSRLTVL.

Here the CDR3 reads CASSLSGTGPGEQYF. The CDR3 nucleotides are TGTGCCAGCAGCCTCTCAGGGACAGGGCCTGGTGAGCAGTACTTC. This chain joins TRBV4-2 and TRBJ2-7; the match to TRBD1 covers 9 bases. Germline V gene data show CDR1 as LGHNA and CDR2 as YNFKEQ. Trimming removed 4 bases from V and 7 bases from J; junction bases left unmatched: 11. This CDR3 comprises 15 residues.

This clone came up a few times. J is TRBJ2-2 and V is TRBV7-3; possibly TRBD2 for D (5 bases). V shed 9 bases and J shed 0 bases, with 11 bases lying between them. Germline V gene data show CDR1 as SGHTA and CDR2 as FQGTGA. This CDR3 region has 14 residues. The CDR3 is CASGLDANTGELFF. The CDR3 DNA reads TGTGCCAGTGGACTGGACGCGAACACCGGGGAGCTGTTTTTT.

This chain uses TRBV20-1 with TRBJ1-2; maybe TRBD1 (5 bases). There are 11 residues in the CDR3. Germline assignment: CDR1 DFQATT and CDR2 SNEGSKA (reference sequence). Trimming removed 6 bases at V and 2 bases at J, with 7 bases between. This CDR3 reads CSARENYGYTF. CDR3 sequence (DNA): TGCAGTGCCAGGGAAAACTATGGCTACACCTTC.

The chain couples TRBV7-9 to TRBJ1-2; D call uncertain. Germline loops: CDR1 SEHNR, CDR2 FQNEAQ (reference sequence). This CDR3 is built from 13 residues. The ends were cut back, 5 bases at V and 3 bases at J, with 10 bases in the middle. The CDR3 sequence: CASSPGVYYGYTF. In DNA, the CDR3 is TGTGCCAGCAGCCCCGGTGTGTACTATGGCTACACCTTC.

The J gene is TRBJ2-1, the V gene TRBV15; D possibly corresponds to TRBD2 (6 bases). From germline, CDR1 is LNHNV and CDR2 YYDKDF (reference sequence). With 3 bases removed from V and 3 bases from J, the gap between germline ends came to 15 bases. The CDR3 has 16 residues. The CDR3 region is CATSRFLARNYNEQFF. The CDR3 nucleotides are TGTGCCACCAGCAGGTTCCTAGCGAGAAACTACAATGAGCAGTTCTTC.

The chain has TRBV25-1 and TRBJ2-1; TRBD1 matches 9 bases. Trimming removed 1 base from V and 7 bases from J; junction bases left unmatched: 11. This CDR3 has 17 amino acids. CDR1 is MGHDK and CDR2 is SYGVNS in the germline V gene. The CDR3 spells CASSEFNTGGRGNEQFF. The CDR3 DNA reads TGTGCCAGCAGTGAATTTAACACAGGGGGCCGGGGAAATGAGCAGTTCTTC. Filled out from reference TRBV25-1 and TRBJ2-1, the complete variable domain reads EADIYQTPRYLVIGTGKKITLECSQTMGHDKMYWYQQDPGMELHLIHYSYGVNSTEKGDLSSESTVSRIRTEHFPLTLESARPSHTSQYLCASSEFNTGGRGNEQFFGPGTRLTVL.